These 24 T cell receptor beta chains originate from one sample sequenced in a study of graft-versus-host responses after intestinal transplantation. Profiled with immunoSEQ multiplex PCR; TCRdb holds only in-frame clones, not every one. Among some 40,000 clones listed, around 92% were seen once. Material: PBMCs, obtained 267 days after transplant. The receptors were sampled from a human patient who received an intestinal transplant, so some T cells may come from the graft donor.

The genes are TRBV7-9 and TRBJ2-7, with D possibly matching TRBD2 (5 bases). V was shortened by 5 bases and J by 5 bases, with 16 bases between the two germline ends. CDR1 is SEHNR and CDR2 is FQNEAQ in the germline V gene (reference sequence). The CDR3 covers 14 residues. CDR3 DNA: TGTGCCAGCAGCCCAAGGACTCCTTTCAACGAGCAGTACTTC. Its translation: CASSPRTPFNEQYF.

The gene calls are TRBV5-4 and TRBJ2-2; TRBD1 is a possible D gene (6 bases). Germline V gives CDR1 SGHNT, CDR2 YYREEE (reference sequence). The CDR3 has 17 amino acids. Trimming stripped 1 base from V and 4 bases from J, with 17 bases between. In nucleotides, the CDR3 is TGTGCCAGCAGCTTGTTTTACTTGACAGGCGCCACCGGGGAGCTGTTTTTT. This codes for CASSLFYLTGATGELFF. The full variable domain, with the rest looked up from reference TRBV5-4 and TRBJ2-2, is ETGVTQSPTHLIKTRGQQVTLRCSSQSGHNTVSWYQQALGQGPQFIFQYYREEENGRGNFPPRFSGLQFPNYSSELNVNALELDDSALYLCASSLFYLTGATGELFFGEGSRLTVL.

CDR3 sequence (DNA): TGTGCCAGCAGCTTGGAGGCAGGGGTGACCTACGAGCAGTACTTC. This gives the protein CASSLEAGVTYEQYF. V is TRBV5-4 and J is TRBJ2-7, with D possibly matching TRBD1 (6 bases). CDR1 and CDR2 (germline): SGHNT, YYREEE (reference sequence). This CDR3 region has 15 residues. The V gene lost 0 bases and the J gene lost 2 bases, with 12 bases spanning the gap.

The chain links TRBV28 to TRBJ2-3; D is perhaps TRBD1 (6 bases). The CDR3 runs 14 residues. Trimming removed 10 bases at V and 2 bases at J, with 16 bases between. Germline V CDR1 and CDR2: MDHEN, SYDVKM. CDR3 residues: CATAGDTYTDTQYF. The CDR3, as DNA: TGTGCCACGGCCGGGGACACTTACACAGATACGCAGTATTTT.

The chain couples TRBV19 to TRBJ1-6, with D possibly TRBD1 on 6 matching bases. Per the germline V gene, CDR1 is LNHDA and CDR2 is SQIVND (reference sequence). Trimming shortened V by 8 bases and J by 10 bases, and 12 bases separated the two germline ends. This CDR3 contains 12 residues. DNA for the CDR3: TGTGCCAGTTGGGGGCCGGGCTCACCCCTCCACTTT. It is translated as CASWGPGSPLHF.

The CDR3 sequence: CASSSRDGAYEQYF. The CDR3 DNA follows: TGCGCCAGCAGCAGCCGGGACGGAGCCTACGAGCAGTACTTC. The chain links TRBV5-1 to TRBJ2-5, with D possibly called TRBD1 or TRBD2 (5 bases each). The J call could be wrong; TRBJ2-7 is a better fit for the DNA end. Germline-derived CDR1 and CDR2 are SGHRS and YFSETQ. The CDR3 extends over 14 amino acids.

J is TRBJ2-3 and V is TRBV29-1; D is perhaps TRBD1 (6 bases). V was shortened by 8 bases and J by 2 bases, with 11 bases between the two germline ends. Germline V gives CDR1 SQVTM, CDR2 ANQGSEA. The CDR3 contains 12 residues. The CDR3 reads CSSGDHTDTQYF. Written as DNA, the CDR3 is TGCAGCTCAGGGGACCACACAGATACGCAGTATTTT.

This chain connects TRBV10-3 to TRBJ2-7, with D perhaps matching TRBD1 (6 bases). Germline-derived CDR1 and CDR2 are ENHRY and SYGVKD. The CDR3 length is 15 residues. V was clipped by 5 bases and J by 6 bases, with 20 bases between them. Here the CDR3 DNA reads TGTGCCATCAGTATCAGGGGCTCTACCTTCGGCGAGCAGTACTTC. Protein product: CAISIRGSTFGEQYF.

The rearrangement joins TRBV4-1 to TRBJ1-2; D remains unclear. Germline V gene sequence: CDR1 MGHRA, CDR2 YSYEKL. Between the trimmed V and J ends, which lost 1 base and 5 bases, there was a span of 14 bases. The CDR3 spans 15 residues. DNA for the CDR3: TGCGCCAGCAGCCAAGTTGAGACCGTCTATTATGGCTACACCTTC. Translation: CASSQVETVYYGYTF.

CDR3 DNA: TGTGCCAGCAGTTTACTGAACACGATCTCCTACAATGAGCAGTTCTTC. Translating it yields CASSLLNTISYNEQFF. The chain employs TRBV27 and TRBJ2-1; no definite D call. The CDR3 covers 16 residues. Trimming removed 2 bases at V and 0 bases at J, with 11 bases between. Germline V gene sequence: CDR1 MNHEY, CDR2 SMNVEV (reference sequence).

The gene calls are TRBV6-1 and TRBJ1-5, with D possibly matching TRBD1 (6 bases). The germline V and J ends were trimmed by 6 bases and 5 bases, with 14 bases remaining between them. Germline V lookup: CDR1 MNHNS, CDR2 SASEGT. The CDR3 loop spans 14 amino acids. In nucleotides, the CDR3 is TGTGCCAGCAGACTACAGGGAGGGGATCAGCCCCAGCATTTT. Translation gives CASRLQGGDQPQHF.

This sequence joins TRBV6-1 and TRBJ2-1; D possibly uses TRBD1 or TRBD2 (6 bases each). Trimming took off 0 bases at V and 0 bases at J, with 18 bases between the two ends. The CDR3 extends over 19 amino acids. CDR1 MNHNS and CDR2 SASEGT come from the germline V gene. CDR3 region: CASSEALLGGDNSYNEQFF. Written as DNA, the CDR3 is TGTGCCAGCAGTGAAGCGCTTCTTGGCGGGGACAACTCCTACAATGAGCAGTTCTTC.

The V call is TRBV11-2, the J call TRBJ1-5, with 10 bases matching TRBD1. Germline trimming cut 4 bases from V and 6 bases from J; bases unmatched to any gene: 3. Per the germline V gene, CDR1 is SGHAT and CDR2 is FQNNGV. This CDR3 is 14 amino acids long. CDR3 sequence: CASSSTGGIQPQHF. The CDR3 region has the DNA TGTGCCAGCAGCTCGACAGGGGGCATTCAGCCCCAGCATTTT.

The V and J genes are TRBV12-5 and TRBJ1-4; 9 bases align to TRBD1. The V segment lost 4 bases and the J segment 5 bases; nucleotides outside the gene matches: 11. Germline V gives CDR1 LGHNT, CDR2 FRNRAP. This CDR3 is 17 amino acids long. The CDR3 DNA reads TGTGCTAGTGGTTCCCCGAACCTCGGGACAGGGAATGAAAAACTGTTTTTT. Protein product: CASGSPNLGTGNEKLFF.

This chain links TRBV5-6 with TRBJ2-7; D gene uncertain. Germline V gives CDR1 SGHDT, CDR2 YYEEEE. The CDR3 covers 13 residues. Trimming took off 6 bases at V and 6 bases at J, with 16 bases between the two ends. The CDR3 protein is CASTGSPTPEQYF. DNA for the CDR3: TGTGCCAGCACCGGAAGTCCTACCCCCGAGCAGTACTTC.

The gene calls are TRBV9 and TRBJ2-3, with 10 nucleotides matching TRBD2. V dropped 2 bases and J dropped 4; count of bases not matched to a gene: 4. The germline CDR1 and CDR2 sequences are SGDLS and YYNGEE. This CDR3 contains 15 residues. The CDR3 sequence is CASSVSSGGADTQYF. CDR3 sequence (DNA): TGTGCCAGCAGCGTGTCTAGCGGGGGAGCAGATACGCAGTATTTT.

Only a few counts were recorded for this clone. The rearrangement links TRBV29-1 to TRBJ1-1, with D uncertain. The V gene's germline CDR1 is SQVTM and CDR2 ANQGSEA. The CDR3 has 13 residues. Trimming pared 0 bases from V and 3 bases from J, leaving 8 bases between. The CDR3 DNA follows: TGCAGCGTTGAAGATCATTCGGACACTGAAGCTTTCTTT. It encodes CSVEDHSDTEAFF.

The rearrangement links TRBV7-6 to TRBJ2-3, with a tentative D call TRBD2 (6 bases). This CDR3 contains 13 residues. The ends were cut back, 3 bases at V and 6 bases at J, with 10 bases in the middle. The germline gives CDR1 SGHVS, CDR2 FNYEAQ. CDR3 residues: CASSFGRGDTQYF. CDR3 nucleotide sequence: TGTGCCAGCAGCTTTGGGCGGGGCGATACGCAGTATTTT.

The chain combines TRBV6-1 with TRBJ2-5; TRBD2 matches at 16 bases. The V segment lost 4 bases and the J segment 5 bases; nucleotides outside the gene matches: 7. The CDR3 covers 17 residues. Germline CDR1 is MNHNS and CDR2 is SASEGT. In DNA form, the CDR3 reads TGTGCCAGCAGTGTTGGGACTAGCGGGGGGGCAGGGGAGACCCAGTACTTC. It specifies CASSVGTSGGAGETQYF.

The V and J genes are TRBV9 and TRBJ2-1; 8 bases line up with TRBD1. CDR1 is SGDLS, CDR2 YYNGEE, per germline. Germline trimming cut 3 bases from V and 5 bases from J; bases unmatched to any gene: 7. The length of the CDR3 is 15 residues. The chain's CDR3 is CASSETGERNNEQFF. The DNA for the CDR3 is TGTGCCAGCAGCGAGACAGGGGAGCGCAACAATGAGCAGTTCTTC.

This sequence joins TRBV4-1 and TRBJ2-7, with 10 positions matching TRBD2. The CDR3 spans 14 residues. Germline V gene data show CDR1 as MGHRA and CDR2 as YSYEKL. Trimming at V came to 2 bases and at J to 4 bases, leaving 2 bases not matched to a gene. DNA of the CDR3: TGCGCCAGCAGCCAAAGCGGGGGGGCTTACGAGCAGTACTTC. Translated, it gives CASSQSGGAYEQYF.

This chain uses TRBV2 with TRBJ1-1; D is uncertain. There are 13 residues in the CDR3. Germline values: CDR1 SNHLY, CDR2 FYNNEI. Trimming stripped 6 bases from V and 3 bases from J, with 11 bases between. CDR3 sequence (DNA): TGTGCCAGCAGCGATAACGCCGACACTGAAGCTTTCTTT. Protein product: CASSDNADTEAFF.

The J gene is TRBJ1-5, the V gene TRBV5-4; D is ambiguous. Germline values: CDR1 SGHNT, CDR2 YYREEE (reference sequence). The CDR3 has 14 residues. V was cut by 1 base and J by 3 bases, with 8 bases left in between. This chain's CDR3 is CASSLISVNQPQHF. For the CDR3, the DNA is TGTGCCAGCAGCTTGATCTCGGTCAATCAGCCCCAGCATTTT.

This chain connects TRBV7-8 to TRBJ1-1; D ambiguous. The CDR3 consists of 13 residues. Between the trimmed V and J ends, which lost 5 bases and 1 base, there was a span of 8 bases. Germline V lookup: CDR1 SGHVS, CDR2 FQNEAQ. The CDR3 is CASSLPSNTEAFF. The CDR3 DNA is TGTGCCAGCAGCCTACCCTCGAACACTGAAGCTTTCTTT.